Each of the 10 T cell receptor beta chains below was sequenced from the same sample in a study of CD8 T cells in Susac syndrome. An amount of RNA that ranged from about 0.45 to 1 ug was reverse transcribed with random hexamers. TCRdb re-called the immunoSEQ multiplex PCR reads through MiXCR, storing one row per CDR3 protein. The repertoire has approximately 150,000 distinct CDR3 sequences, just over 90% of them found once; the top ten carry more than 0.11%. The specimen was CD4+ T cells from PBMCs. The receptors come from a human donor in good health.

The DNA of the CDR3 is TGTGCCAGCAGCTTAGCCCTCTTGACAGGGAGAGCTTTCTTT. Translating it yields CASSLALLTGRAFF. The V gene is TRBV7-8, the J gene TRBJ1-1; 7 bases are a match to TRBD1. CDR1 and CDR2 from the germline V gene are SGHVS and FQNEAQ. This CDR3 is 14 amino acids long. The V gene end was trimmed by 0 bases and the J gene end by 10 bases; junction bases not matched to a gene: 8.

Here the CDR3 DNA reads TGCAGTGCCTCTAGCGGGGGGGCCAACGAGCAGTACTTC. It codes for CSASSGGANEQYF. V gene TRBV20-1 combines with J gene TRBJ2-7, with 12 bases identical to TRBD2. Germline loops: CDR1 DFQATT, CDR2 SNEGSKA (reference sequence). J gave up 5 bases and V 6 bases, and 5 bases lay outside the gene matches. This CDR3 has 13 residues.

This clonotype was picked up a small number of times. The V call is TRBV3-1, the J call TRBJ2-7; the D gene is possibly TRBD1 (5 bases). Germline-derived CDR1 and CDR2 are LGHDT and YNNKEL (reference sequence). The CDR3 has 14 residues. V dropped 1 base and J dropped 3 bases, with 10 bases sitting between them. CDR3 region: CASSQGGARYEQYF. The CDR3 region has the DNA TGTGCCAGCAGCCAAGGGGGCGCACGCTACGAGCAGTACTTC.

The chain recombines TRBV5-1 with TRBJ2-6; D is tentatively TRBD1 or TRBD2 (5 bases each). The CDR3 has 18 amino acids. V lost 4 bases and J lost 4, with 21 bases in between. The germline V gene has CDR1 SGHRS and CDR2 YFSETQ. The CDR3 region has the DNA TGCGCCAGCAGCCTGACAGCGGTCATCGGTGCCGGGGCCAACGTCCTGACTTTC. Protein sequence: CASSLTAVIGAGANVLTF.

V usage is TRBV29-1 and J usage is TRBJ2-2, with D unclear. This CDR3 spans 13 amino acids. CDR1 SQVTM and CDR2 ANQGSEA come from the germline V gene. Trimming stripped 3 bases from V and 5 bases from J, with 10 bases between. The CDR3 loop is CSVEPSLTGELFF. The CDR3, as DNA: TGCAGCGTTGAGCCCAGTCTGACCGGGGAGCTGTTTTTT.

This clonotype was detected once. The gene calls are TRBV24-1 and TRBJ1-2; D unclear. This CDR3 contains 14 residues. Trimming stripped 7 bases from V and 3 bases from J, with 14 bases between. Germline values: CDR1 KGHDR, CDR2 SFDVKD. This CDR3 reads CATRRVLRDYGYTF. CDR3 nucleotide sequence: TGTGCCACCAGACGAGTCCTTCGGGACTATGGCTACACCTTC.

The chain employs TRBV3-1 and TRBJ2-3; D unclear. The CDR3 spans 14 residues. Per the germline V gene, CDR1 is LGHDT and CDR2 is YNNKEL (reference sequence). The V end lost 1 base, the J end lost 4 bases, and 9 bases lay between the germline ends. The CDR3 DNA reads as TGTGCCAGCAGCCAAGGCCCCAACGCAGATACGCAGTATTTT. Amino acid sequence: CASSQGPNADTQYF.

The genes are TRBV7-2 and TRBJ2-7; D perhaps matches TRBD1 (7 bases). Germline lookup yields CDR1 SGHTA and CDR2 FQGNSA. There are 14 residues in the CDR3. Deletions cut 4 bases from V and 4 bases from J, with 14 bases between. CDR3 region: CASSYGGGGYEQYF. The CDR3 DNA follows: TGTGCCAGCAGCTACGGAGGGGGCGGGTACGAGCAGTACTTC.

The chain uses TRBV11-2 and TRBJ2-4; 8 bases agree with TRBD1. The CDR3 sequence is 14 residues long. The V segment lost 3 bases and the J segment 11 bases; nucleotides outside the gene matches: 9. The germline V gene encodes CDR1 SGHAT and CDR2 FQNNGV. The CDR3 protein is CASSFDRTGLVQYF. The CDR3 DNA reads TGTGCCAGCAGCTTCGACCGGACAGGGCTTGTTCAGTACTTC.

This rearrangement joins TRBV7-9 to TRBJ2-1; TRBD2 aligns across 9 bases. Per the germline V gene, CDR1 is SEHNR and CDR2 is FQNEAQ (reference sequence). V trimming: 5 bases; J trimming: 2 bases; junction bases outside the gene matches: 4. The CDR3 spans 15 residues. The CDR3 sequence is CASSQRGGAYNEQFF. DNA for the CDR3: TGTGCCAGCAGCCAACGCGGGGGGGCCTACAATGAGCAGTTCTTC. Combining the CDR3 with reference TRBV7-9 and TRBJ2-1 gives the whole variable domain DTGVSQNPRHKITKRGQNVTFRCDPISEHNRLYWYRQTLGQGPEFLTYFQNEAQLEKSRLLSDRFSAERPKGSFSTLEIQRTEQGDSAMYLCASSQRGGAYNEQFFGPGTRLTVL.